The sequence of this T cell receptor beta chain was determined in a study of T-cell memory formation after mild COVID-19. Study results and caveats: The study found contracting CD4+ clones mainly in CM and EM and contracting CD8+ clones in EMRA. From day 15 to 85, contracting clones were balanced between CD4 and CD8, whereas later expanders leaned toward CD4+.

TCRdb used MiXCR to reprocess the 5' RACE reads, holding one entry per CDR3 protein. This sample has approximately 250,000 distinct CDR3 sequences, with 16% found just once. The CDR3 consists of 15 residues. Germline CDR1 reads SGHVS; CDR2 reads FNYEAQ. Trimming stripped 2 bases from V and 1 base from J, with 11 bases between. This clonotype has just a few counts. The antigen is not known. The material sequenced was PBMCs or a T cell subset sorted from them (not recorded which). The chain couples TRBV7-6 to TRBJ2-5; a weak D match, TRBD1 (5 bases). This receptor was taken from a man between 18 and 35 years old who had mild COVID-19 (a few samples of this study predate the infection). Cell type and time point are not known. The CDR3: CASSLFRGLQETQYF. As DNA, the CDR3 is TGTGCCAGCAGCTTATTTAGGGGTCTCCAAGAGACCCAGTACTTC.